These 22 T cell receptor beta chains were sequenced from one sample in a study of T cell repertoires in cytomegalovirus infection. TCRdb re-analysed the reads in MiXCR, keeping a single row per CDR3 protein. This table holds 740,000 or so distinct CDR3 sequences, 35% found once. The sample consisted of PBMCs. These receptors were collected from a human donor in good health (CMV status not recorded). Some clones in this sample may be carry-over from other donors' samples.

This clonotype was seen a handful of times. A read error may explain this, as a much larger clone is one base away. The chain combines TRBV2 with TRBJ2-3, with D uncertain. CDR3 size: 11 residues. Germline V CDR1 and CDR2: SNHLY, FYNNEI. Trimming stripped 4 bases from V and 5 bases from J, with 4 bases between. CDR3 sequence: CASSAIDTQYF. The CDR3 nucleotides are TGTGCCAGCAGTGCGATAGATACGCAGTATTTT. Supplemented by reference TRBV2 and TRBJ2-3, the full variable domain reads EPEVTQTPSHQVTQMGQEVILRCVPISNHLYFYWYRQILGQKVEFLVSFYNNEISEKSEIFDDQFSVERPDGSNFTLKIRSTKLEDSAMYFCASSAIDTQYFGPGTRLTVL.

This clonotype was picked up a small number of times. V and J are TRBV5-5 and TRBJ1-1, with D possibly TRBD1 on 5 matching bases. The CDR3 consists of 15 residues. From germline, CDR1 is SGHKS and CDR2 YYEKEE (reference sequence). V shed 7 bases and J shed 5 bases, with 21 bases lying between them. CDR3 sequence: CASRLGGEVWTEAFF. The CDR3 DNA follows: TGTGCCAGCCGGCTGGGGGGTGAAGTGTGGACTGAAGCTTTCTTT.

The CDR3 DNA is TGTGCCACCAGTGATTTCTCCGGGGACGAGCAGTACTTC. Its protein is CATSDFSGDEQYF. The chain employs TRBV24-1 and TRBJ2-7, with a possible D match to TRBD2 (5 bases). The CDR3 has 13 residues. Germline lookup yields CDR1 KGHDR and CDR2 SFDVKD. V was trimmed by 1 base and J by 5 bases, leaving 8 bases between them.

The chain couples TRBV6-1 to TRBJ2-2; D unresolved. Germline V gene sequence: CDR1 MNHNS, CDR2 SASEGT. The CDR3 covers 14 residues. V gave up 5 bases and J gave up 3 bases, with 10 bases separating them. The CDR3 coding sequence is TGTGCCAGCAGTCTTGAGCCGGACACCGGGGAGCTGTTTTTT. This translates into CASSLEPDTGELFF.

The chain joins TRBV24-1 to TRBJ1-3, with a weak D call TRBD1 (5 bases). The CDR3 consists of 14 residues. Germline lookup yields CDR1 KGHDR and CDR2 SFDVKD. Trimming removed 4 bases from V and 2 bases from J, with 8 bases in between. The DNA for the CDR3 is TGTGCCACCAGTGACAGGGCCACTGGAAACACCATATATTTT. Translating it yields CATSDRATGNTIYF.

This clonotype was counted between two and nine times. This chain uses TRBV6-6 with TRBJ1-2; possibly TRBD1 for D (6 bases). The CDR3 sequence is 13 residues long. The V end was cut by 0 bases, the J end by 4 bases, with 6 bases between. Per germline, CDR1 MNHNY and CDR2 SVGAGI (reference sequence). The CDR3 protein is CASSYSGAYGYTF. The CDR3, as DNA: TGTGCCAGCAGTTACTCGGGGGCCTATGGCTACACCTTC.

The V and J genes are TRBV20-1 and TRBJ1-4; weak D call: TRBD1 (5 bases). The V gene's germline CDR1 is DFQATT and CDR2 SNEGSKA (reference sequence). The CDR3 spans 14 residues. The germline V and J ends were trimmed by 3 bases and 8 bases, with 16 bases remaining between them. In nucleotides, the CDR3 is TGCAGTGCTAGTGGAATCAGGGTTGACGAAAAACTGTTTTTT. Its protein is CSASGIRVDEKLFF.

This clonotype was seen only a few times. The CDR3 spells CASSGGGLAGGYNEQFF. The DNA of the CDR3 is TGTGCCAGCAGTGGGGGAGGGCTAGCGGGCGGATACAATGAGCAGTTCTTC. The chain links TRBV6-1 to TRBJ2-1, with TRBD2 matching over 8 bases. With V trimmed by 4 bases and J by 4 bases, 12 bases remained unmatched. Germline CDR1 MNHNS, CDR2 SASEGT. The length of the CDR3 is 17 residues.

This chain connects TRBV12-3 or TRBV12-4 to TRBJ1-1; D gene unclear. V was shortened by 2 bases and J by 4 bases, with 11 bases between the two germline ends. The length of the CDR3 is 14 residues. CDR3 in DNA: TGTGCCAGCAGTTTAAATTCCGGAAGCACTGAAGCTTTCTTT. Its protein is CASSLNSGSTEAFF.

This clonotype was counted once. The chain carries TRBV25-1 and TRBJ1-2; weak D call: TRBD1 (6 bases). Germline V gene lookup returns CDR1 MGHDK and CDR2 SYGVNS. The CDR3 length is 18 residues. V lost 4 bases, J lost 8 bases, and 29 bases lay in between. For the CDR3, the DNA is TGTGCCAGCAGTGGCGGATTGGGGCGGACAGTCCCAAGGGAGGGCTACACCTTC. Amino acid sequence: CASSGGLGRTVPREGYTF.

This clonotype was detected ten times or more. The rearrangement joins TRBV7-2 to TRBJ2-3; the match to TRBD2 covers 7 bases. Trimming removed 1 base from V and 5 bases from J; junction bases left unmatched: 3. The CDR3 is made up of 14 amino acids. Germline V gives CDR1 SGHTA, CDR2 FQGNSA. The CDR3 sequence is CASSLGGGGDTQYF. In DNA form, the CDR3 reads TGTGCCAGCAGCTTAGGCGGGGGTGGAGATACGCAGTATTTT. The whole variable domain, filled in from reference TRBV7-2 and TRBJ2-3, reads GAGVSQSPSNKVTEKGKDVELRCDPISGHTALYWYRQSLGQGLEFLIYFQGNSAPDKSGLPSDRFSAERTGGSVSTLTIQRTQQEDSAVYLCASSLGGGGDTQYFGPGTRLTVL.

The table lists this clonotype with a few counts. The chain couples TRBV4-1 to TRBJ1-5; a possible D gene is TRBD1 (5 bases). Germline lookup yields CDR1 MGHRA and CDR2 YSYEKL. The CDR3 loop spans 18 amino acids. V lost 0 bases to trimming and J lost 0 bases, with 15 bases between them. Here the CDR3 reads CASSQDLSGGNSNQPQHF. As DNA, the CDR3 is TGCGCCAGCAGCCAAGATCTTTCCGGGGGTAATAGCAATCAGCCCCAGCATTTT.

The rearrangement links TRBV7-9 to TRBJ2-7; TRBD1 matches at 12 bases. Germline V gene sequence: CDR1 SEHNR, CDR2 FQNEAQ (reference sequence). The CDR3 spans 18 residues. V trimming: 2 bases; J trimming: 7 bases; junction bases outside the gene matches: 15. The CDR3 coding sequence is TGTGCCAGCAGCTTACCCCAAACCCCGGGACAGGGGGCGAAAGAGCAGTACTTC. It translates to CASSLPQTPGQGAKEQYF.

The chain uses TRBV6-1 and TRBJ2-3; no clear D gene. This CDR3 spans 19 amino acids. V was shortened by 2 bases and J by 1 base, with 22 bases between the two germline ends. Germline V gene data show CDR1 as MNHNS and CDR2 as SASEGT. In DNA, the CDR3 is TGTGCCAGCAGTGAACTGGACGCGACCGCCGAGTGGGGCACAGATACGCAGTATTTT. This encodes CASSELDATAEWGTDTQYF.

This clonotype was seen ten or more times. The CDR3 bases are TGTGCCAGCAGCATTGGACAGGCCACTGAAGCTTTCTTT. It encodes CASSIGQATEAFF. This chain links TRBV7-8 with TRBJ1-1; 7 bases match TRBD1. CDR3 length: 13 amino acids. Germline CDR1 SGHVS, CDR2 FQNEAQ. V dropped 5 bases and J dropped 4; count of bases not matched to a gene: 4.

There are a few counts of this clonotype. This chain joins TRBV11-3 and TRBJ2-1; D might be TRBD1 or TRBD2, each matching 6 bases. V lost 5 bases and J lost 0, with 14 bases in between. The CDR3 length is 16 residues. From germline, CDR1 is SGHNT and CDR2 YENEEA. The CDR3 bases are TGTGCCAGCAGCCTACGGGGGCAAGTCTCCTACAATGAGCAGTTCTTC. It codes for CASSLRGQVSYNEQFF.

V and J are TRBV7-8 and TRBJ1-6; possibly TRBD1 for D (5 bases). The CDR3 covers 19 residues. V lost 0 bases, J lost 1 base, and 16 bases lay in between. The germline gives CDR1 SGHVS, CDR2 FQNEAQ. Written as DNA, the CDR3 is TGTGCCAGCAGCTTAGCAGACCTCTGGGAGGGGTCCTATAATTCACCCCTCCACTTT. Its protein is CASSLADLWEGSYNSPLHF.

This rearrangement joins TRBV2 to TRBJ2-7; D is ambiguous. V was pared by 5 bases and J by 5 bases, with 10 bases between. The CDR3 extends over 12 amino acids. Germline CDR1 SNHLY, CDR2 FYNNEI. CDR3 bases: TGTGCCAGCAGTAGTAGGCGGAACGAGCAGTACTTC. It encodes CASSSRRNEQYF.

The CDR3 spells CASSFVPKNTGELFF. The CDR3 nucleotides read TGTGCCAGCAGCTTTGTACCGAAGAACACCGGGGAGCTGTTTTTT. The rearrangement uses TRBV11-2 and TRBJ2-2; no clear D gene. Between the trimmed V and J ends, which lost 3 bases and 1 base, there was a span of 9 bases. This CDR3 region has 15 residues. The germline gives CDR1 SGHAT, CDR2 FQNNGV.

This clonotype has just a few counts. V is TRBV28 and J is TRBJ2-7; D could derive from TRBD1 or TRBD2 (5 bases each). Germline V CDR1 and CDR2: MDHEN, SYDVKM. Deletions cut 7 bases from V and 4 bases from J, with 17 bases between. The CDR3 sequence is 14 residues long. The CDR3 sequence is CASNGAPNSYEQYF. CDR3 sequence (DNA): TGTGCCAGCAACGGGGCCCCGAATTCTTACGAGCAGTACTTC.

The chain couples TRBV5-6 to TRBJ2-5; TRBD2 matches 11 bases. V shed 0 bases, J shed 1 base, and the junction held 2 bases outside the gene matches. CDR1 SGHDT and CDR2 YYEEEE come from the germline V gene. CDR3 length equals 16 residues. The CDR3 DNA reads TGTGCCAGCAGCTTGGATGGACTAGCGGGCCAAGAGACCCAGTACTTC. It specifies CASSLDGLAGQETQYF.

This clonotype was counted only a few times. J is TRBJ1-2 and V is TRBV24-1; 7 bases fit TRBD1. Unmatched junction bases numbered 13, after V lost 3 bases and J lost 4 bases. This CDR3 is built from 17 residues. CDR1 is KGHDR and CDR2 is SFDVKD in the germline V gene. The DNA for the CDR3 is TGTGCCACCAGTGATCCTCACACCGGGACAGCCGCCTATGGCTACACCTTC. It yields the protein CATSDPHTGTAAYGYTF.